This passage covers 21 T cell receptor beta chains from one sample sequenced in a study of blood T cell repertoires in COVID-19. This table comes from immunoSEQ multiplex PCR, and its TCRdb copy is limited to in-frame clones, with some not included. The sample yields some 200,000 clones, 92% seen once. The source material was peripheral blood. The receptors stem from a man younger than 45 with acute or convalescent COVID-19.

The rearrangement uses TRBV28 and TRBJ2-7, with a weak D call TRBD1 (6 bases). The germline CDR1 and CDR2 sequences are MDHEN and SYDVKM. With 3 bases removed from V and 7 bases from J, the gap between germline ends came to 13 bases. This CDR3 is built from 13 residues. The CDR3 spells CASSFGQPLEQYF. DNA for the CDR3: TGTGCCAGCAGTTTTGGACAGCCGTTGGAGCAGTACTTC.

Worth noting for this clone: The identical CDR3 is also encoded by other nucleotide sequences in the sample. The CDR3 bases are TGCGCCAGCAGCCCGGGACAGGGGAATTCACCCCTCCACTTT. This translates into CASSPGQGNSPLHF. The V and J genes are TRBV5-1 and TRBJ1-6; 10 bases agree with TRBD1. The J segment lost 7 bases and the V segment lost 4 bases, leaving 2 bases of the junction unmatched. Per germline, CDR1 SGHRS and CDR2 YFSETQ. The CDR3 is 14 amino acids.

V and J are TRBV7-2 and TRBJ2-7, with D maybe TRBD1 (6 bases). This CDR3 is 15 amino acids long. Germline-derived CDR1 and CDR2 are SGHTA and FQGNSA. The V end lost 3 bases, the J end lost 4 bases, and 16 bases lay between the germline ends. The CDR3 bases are TGTGCCAGCAGCTTCATGGACAGAGGGGGTTACGAGCAGTACTTC. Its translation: CASSFMDRGGYEQYF.

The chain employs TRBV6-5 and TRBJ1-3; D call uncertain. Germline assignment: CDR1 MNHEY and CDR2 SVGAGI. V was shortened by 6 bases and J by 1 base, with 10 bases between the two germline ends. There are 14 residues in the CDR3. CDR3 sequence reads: CASRKAGSGNTIYF. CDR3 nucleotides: TGTGCCAGCAGGAAGGCGGGGTCTGGAAACACCATATATTTT.

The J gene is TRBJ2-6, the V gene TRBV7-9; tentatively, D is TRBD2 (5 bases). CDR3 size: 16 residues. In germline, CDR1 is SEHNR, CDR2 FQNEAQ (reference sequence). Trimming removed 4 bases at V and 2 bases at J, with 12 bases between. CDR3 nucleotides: TGTGCCAGCAGCTGGGATAGGGAGACTGGGGCCAACGTCCTGACTTTC. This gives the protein CASSWDRETGANVLTF.

This chain's CDR3 is CASSRSAGLIYEQYF. CDR3 nucleotides: TGTGCCAGCAGCCGGTCAGCGGGACTGATCTACGAGCAGTACTTC. The rearrangement joins TRBV3-1 (or the pseudogene TRBV3-2) to TRBJ2-7; 7 bases agree with TRBD2. Looked up from germline, CDR1 is LGHDT and CDR2 is YNNKEL (reference sequence). Trimming took 4 bases from V and 3 from J; bases not matched to a gene: 9. This CDR3 spans 15 amino acids.

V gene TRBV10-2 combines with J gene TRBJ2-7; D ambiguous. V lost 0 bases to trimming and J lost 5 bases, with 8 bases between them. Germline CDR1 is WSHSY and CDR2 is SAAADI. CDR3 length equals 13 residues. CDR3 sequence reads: CASSESSRHEQYF. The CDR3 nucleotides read TGCGCCAGCAGTGAGTCCAGTCGCCACGAGCAGTACTTC.

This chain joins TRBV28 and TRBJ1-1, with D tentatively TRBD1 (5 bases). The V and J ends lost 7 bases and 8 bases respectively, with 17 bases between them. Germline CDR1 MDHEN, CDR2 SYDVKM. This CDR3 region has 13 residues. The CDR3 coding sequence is TGTGCCAGCACCACAGGAAACCCCCCCGAAGCTTTCTTT. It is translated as CASTTGNPPEAFF.

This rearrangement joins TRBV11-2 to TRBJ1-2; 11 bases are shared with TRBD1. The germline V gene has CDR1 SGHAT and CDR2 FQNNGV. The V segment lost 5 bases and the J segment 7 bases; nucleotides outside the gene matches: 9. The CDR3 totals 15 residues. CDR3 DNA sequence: TGTGCCAGCAGCCGTGCCGGGACAGGGGGGGGTGGCTACACCTTC. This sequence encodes CASSRAGTGGGGYTF.

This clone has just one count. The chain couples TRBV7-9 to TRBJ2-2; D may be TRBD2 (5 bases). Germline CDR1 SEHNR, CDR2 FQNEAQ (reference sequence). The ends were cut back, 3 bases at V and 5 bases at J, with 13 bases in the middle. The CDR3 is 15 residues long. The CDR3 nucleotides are TGTGCCAGCAGCTTCGGCGACCGGGGTACCGGGGAGCTGTTTTTT. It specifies CASSFGDRGTGELFF.

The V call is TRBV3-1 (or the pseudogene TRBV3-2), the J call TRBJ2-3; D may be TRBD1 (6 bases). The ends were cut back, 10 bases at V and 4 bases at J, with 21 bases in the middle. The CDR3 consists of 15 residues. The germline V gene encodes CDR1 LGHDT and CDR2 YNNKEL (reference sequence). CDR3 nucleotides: TGTGCCACCTCGTTGGGGCAGGGGATATCAGATACGCAGTATTTT. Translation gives CATSLGQGISDTQYF.

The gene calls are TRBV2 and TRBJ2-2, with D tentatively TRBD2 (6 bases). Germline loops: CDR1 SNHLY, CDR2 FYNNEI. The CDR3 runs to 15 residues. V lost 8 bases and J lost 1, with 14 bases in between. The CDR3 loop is CASHGGIWNTGELFF. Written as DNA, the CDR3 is TGTGCCAGCCACGGCGGGATATGGAACACCGGGGAGCTGTTTTTT.

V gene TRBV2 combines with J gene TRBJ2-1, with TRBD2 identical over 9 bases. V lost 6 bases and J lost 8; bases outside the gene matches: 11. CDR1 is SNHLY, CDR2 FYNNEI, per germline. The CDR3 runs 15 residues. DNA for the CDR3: TGTGCCAGCAGCATTGAAGGCGGGGGGGCATATGAGCAGTTCTTC. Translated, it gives CASSIEGGGAYEQFF.

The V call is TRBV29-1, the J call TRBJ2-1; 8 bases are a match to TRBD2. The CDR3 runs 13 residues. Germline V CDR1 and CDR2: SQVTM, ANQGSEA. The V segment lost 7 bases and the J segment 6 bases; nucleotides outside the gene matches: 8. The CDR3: CSAESGGRNEQFF. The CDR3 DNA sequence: TGCAGCGCGGAAAGCGGGGGCCGCAATGAGCAGTTCTTC.

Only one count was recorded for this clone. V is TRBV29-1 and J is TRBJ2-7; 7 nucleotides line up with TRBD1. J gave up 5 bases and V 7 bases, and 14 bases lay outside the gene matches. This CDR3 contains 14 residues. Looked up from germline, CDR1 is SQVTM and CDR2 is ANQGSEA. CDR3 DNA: TGCAGCGCTATACTACAGGGGTTTCGTAACGAGCAGTACTTC. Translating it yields CSAILQGFRNEQYF.

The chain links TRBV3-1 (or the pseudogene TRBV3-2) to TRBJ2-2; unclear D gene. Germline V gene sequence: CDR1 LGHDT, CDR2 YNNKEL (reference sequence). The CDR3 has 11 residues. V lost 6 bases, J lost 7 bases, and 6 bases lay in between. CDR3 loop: CASRNRGELFF. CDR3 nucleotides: TGTGCCAGCAGAAATCGCGGGGAGCTGTTTTTT.

The CDR3 loop reads CASSLGSGGYEQYF. Here the CDR3 DNA reads TGTGCCAGCAGTCTCGGTTCGGGAGGCTACGAGCAGTACTTC. The chain links TRBV7-6 to TRBJ2-7, with 7 bases that match TRBD2. After removal of 6 bases from V and 3 bases from J, the junction contained 8 bases not matched to a gene. The CDR3 extends over 14 amino acids. Germline V gene sequence: CDR1 SGHVS, CDR2 FNYEAQ.

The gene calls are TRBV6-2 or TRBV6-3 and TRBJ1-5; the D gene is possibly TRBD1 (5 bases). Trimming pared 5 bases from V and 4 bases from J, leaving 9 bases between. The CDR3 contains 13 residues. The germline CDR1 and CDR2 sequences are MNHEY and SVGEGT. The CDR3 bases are TGTGCCAGCAGTACCTCAGGGAATCAGCCCCAGCATTTT. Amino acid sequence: CASSTSGNQPQHF.

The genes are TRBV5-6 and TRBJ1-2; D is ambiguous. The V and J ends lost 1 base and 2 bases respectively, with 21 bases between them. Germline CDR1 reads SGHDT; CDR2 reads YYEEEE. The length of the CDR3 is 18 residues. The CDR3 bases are TGTGCCAGCAGCTTGACTCCGGGTCCCCGGGGATTCAACTATGGCTACACCTTC. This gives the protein CASSLTPGPRGFNYGYTF. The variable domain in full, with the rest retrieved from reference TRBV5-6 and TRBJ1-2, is DAGVTQSPTHLIKTRGQQVTLRCSPKSGHDTVSWYQQALGQGPQFIFQYYEEEERQRGNFPDRFSGHQFPNYSSELNVNALLLGDSALYLCASSLTPGPRGFNYGYTFGSGTRLTVV.

CDR3 DNA sequence: TGCGCCAGCAGTGACAGTGGGAGGTCGGGCGAGCAGTACTTC. As protein: CASSDSGRSGEQYF. This chain links TRBV10-2 with TRBJ2-7, with D perhaps matching TRBD2 (6 bases). Germline loops: CDR1 WSHSY, CDR2 SAAADI. This CDR3 spans 14 amino acids. Between the trimmed V and J ends, which lost 3 bases and 6 bases, there was a span of 15 bases.

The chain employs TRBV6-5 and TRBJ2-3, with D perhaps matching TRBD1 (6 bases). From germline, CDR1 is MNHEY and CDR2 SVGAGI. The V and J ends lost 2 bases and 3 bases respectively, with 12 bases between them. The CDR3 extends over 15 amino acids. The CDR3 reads CASSYLRTGTDTQYF. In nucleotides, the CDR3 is TGTGCCAGCAGTTACCTCAGAACAGGGACAGATACGCAGTATTTT.